This TCR beta chain emerged from a study of blood T cell repertoires in COVID-19. Sequencing was performed with immunoSEQ multiplex PCR; in TCRdb, only in-frame clones are kept and a portion is missing. The sample lists around 130,000 clones, less than 85% occurring once. Germline V gene data show CDR1 as KGHDR and CDR2 as SFDVKD. V shed 9 bases and J shed 8 bases, with 9 bases lying between them. The CDR3 extends over 11 amino acids. The source is a woman aged 55-70 years with acute or convalescent COVID-19. Sequencing was done on a sample of peripheral blood. V is TRBV24-1 and J is TRBJ2-2; D is unresolved. CDR3 in DNA: TGTGCCACCGCAGGCAGAGGGGAGCTGTTTTTT. It encodes CATAGRGELFF.